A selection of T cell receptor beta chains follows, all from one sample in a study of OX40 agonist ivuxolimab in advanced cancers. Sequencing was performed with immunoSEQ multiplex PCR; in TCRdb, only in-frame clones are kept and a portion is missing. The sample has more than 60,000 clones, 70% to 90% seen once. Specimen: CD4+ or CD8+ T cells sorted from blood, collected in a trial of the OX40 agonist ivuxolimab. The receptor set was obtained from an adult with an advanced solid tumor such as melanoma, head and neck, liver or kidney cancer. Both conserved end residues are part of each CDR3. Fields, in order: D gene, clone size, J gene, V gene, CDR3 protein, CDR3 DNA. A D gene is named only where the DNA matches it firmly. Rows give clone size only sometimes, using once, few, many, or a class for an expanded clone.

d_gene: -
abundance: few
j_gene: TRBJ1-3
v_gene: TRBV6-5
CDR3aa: CASSYDTGPGNTIYF
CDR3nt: TGTGCCAGCAGTTACGACACAGGGCCCGGAAACACCATATATTTT

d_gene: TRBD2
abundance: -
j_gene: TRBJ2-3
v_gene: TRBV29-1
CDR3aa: CSVGDQGLAGVGTDTQYF
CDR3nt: TGCAGCGTTGGCGACCAGGGACTAGCGGGAGTAGGCACAGATACGCAGTATTTT

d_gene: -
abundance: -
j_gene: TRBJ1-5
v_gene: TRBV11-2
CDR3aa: CASSLGPEEGPQHF
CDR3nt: TGTGCCAGCAGCTTAGGCCCGGAGGAGGGGCCCCAGCATTTT

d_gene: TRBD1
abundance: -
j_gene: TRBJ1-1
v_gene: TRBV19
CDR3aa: CASSRPGQGRGTEAFF
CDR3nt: TGTGCCAGTAGCCGGCCCGGACAGGGGCGAGGAACTGAAGCTTTCTTT

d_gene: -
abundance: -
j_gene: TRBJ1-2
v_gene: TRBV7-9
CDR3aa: CASSSRMGLGANYGYTF
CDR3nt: TGTGCCAGCAGCTCCCGTATGGGCCTTGGGGCTAACTATGGCTACACCTTC

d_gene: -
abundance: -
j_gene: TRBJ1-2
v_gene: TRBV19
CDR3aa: CASSIDRQTYGYTF
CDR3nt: TGTGCCAGTAGTATAGACCGACAGACCTATGGCTACACCTTC

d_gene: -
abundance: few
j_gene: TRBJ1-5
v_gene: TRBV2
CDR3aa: CASRLPGPYQPQHF
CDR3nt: TGTGCCAGCAGGCTTCCGGGCCCCTATCAGCCCCAGCATTTT

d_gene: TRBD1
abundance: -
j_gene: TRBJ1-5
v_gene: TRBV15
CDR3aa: CATSRAVSGTDSNQPQHF
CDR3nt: TGTGCCACCAGCAGAGCCGTATCGGGGACAGATAGCAATCAGCCCCAGCATTTT

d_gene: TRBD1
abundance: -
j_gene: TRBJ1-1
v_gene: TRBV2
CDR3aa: CASSGRRGARNTEAFF
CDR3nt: TGTGCCAGCAGTGGGCGCAGGGGGGCAAGGAACACTGAAGCTTTCTTT

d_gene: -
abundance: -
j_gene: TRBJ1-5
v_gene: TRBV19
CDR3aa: CASRGDLGPQHF
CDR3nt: TGTGCCAGTAGAGGGGACTTGGGGCCCCAGCATTTT

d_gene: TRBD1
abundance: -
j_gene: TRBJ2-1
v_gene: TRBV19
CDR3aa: CASSLTGTGYNEQFF
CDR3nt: TGTGCCAGTAGTTTAACCGGGACAGGATACAATGAGCAGTTCTTC

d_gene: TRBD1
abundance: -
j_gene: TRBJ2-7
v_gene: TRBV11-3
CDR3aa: CASSRQGSSYEQYF
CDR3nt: TGTGCCAGCAGCCGACAGGGGAGCTCCTACGAGCAGTACTTC

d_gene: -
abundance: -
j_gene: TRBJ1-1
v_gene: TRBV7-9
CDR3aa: CASSLDGMENTEAFF
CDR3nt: TGTGCCAGCAGCTTAGACGGGATGGAGAACACTGAAGCTTTCTTT

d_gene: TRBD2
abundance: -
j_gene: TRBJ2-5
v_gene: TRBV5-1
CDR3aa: CASSLSGRYRKTQYF
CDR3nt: TGCGCCAGCAGCTTGAGCGGGAGGTACAGGAAGACCCAGTACTTC

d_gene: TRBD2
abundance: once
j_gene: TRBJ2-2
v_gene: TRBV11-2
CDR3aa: CASSHPRGVGNTGELFF
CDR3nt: TGTGCCAGCAGCCACCCTCGGGGGGTGGGGAACACCGGGGAGCTGTTTTTT

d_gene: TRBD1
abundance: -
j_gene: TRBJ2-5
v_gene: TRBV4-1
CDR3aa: CASSQGDRDEETQYF
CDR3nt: TGCGCCAGCAGCCAAGGGGACAGGGACGAAGAGACCCAGTACTTC

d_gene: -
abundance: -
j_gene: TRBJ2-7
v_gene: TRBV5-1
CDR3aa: CASSSQLLGQRDEQYF
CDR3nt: TGCGCCAGCAGCTCTCAACTACTCGGGCAAAGAGACGAGCAGTACTTC

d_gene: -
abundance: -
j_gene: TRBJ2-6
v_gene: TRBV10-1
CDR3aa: CASSESGTGANVLTF
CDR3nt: TGCGCCAGCAGTGAGTCAGGGACTGGGGCCAACGTCCTGACTTTC

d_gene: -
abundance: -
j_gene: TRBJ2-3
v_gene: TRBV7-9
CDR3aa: CASSSGRRGRNPSTDTQYF
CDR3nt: TGTGCCAGCAGCAGTGGTCGGCGGGGACGGAACCCTAGCACAGATACGCAGTATTTT

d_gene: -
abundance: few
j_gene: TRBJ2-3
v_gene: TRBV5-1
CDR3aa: CASSQAVHTDTQYF
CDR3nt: TGCGCCAGCAGCCAGGCTGTCCATACAGATACGCAGTATTTT

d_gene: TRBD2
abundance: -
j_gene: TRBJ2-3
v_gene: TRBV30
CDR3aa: CAWSSGNTHAPDTQYF
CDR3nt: TGTGCCTGGAGTAGCGGGAACACCCACGCACCAGATACGCAGTATTTT

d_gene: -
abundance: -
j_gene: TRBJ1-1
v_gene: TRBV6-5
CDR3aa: CASRPPSKNTEAFF
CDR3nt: TGTGCCAGCAGGCCCCCTTCGAAAAACACTGAAGCTTTCTTT

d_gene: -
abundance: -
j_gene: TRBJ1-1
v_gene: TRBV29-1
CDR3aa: CSARGGTEAFF
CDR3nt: TGCAGCGCTAGAGGGGGGACTGAAGCTTTCTTT

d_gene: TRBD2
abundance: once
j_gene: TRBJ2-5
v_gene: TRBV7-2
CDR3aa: CASSLPGLAQGRTQYF
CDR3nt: TGTGCCAGCAGCTTGCCGGGACTAGCTCAGGGTAGGACCCAGTACTTC

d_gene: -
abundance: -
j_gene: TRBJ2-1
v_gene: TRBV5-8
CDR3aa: CASSLNGAGDNEQFF
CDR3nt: TGTGCCAGCAGCTTGAATGGGGCAGGTGACAATGAGCAGTTCTTC

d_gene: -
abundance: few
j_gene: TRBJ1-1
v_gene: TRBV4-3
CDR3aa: CASSQDLGGGAFF
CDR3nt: TGCGCCAGCAGCCAAGATCTTGGCGGGGGAGCTTTCTTT

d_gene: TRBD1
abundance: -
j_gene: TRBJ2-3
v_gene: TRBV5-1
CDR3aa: CASSLPGQVVTDTQYF
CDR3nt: TGCGCCAGCAGCTTGCCGGGACAGGTTGTGACAGATACGCAGTATTTT

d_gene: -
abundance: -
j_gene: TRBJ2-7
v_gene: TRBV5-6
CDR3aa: CASSEGHSYEQYF
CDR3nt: TGTGCCAGCAGCGAGGGACATAGCTACGAGCAGTACTTC

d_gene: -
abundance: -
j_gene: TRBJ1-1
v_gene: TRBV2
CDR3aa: CASSQGRGTEAFF
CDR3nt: TGTGCCAGCAGTCAGGGAAGAGGCACTGAAGCTTTCTTT

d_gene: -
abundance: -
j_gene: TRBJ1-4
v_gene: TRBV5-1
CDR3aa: CASSDKGFNEKLFF
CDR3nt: TGCGCCAGCAGCGATAAGGGTTTTAATGAAAAACTGTTTTTT

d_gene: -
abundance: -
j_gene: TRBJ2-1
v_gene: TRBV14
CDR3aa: CASSLGALYNEQFF
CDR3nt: TGTGCCAGCAGCCTCGGGGCGTTATACAATGAGCAGTTCTTC

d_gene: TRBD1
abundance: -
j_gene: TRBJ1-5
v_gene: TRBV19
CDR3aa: CASSSMTGRQPQHF
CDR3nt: TGTGCCAGTAGTTCTATGACAGGGAGACAGCCCCAGCATTTT

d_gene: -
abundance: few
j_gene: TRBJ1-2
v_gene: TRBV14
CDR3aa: CASSQFRGLGNYGYTF
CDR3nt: TGTGCCAGCAGCCAATTTAGGGGTCTGGGGAACTATGGCTACACCTTC

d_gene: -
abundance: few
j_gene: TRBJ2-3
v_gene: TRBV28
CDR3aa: CASSSPPDLTDTQYF
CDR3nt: TGTGCCAGCAGTTCCCCCCCAGACCTAACAGATACGCAGTATTTT

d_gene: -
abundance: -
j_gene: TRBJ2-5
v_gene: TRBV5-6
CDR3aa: CASSRQSGYETQYF
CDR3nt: TGTGCCAGCAGCAGGCAAAGCGGGTATGAGACCCAGTACTTC

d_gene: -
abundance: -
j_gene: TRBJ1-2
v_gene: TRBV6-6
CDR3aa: CASSSLPGSNYGYTF
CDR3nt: TGTGCCAGCAGTTCCTTGCCGGGATCTAACTATGGCTACACCTTC

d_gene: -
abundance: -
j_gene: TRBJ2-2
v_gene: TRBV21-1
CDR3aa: CASRWRTANTGELFF
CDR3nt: TGTGCCAGCAGATGGAGGACAGCGAACACCGGGGAGCTGTTTTTT

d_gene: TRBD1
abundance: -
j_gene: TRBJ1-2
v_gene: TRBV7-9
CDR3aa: CASSPTPGQGTGLGYGYTF
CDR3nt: TGTGCCAGCAGCCCAACTCCGGGACAGGGGACCGGATTGGGCTATGGCTACACCTTC

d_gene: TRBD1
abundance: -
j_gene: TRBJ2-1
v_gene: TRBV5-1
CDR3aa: CASSWQGGSHNEQFF
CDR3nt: TGCGCCAGCAGCTGGCAAGGGGGCTCGCACAATGAGCAGTTCTTC

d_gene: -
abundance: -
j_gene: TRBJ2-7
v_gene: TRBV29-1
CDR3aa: CSASGQTSSYEQYF
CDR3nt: TGCAGCGCCTCGGGACAAACGAGCTCCTACGAGCAGTACTTC

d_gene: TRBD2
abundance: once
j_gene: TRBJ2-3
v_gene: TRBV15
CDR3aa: CATSPGLAGALSTDTQYF
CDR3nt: TGTGCCACCAGCCCGGGACTAGCGGGGGCTCTTAGCACAGATACGCAGTATTTT

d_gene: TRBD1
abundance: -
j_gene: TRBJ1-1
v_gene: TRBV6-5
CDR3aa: CASSRQLFQGEEAFF
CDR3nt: TGTGCCAGCAGTCGTCAGCTCTTTCAGGGGGAAGAGGCTTTCTTT

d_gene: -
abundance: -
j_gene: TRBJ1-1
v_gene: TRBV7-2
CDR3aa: CASSPHWGTEAFF
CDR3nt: TGTGCCAGCAGCCCACACTGGGGCACTGAAGCTTTCTTT

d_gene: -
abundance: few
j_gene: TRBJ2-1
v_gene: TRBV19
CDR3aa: CASSTPDSSSREQFF
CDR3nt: TGTGCCAGTAGTACTCCCGACAGTTCGTCAAGGGAGCAGTTCTTC

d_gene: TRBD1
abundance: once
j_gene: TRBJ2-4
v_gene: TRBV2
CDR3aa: CASRAGTAPKNIQYF
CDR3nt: TGTGCCAGCCGGGCCGGGACAGCTCCAAAAAACATTCAGTACTTC

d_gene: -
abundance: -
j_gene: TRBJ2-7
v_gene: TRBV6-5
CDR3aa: CASSYSGDWRYEQYF
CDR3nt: TGTGCCAGCAGTTACTCGGGGGACTGGAGGTACGAGCAGTACTTC

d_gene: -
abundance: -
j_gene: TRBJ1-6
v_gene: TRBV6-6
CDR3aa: CASRGGGGNSPLHF
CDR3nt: TGTGCCAGCAGGGGAGGAGGCGGTAATTCACCCCTCCACTTT

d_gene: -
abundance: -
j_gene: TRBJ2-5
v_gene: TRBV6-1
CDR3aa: CASSERSAQETQYF
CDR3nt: TGTGCCAGCAGTGAAAGATCAGCTCAAGAGACCCAGTACTTC

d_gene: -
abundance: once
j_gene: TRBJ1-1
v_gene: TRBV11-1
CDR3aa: CASSPLTNVNTEAFF
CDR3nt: TGTGCCAGCAGCCCTCTGACAAATGTGAACACTGAAGCTTTCTTT

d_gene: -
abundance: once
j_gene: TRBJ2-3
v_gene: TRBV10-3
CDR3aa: CAISLTVSTDTQYF
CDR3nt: TGTGCCATCAGCTTGACAGTTAGCACAGATACGCAGTATTTT

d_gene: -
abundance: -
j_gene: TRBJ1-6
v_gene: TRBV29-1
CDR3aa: CSVQTGYNSPLHF
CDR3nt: TGCAGCGTTCAGACAGGTTATAATTCACCCCTCCACTTT

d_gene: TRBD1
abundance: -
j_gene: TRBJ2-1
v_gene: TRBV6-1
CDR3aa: CASSRGTGSNEQFF
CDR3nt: TGTGCCAGCAGCCGCGGGACAGGCAGCAATGAGCAGTTCTTC

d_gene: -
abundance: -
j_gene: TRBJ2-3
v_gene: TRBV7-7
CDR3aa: CASSSRGSTDTQYF
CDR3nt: TGTGCTAGCAGCTCCAGGGGCTCCACAGATACGCAGTATTTT

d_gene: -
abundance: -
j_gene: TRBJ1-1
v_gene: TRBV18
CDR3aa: CASSRPGAGKAFF
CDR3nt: TGTGCCAGCTCCCGCCCGGGGGCGGGAAAAGCTTTCTTT

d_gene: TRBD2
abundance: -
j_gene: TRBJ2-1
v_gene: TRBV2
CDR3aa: CASSQLAGGNEQFF
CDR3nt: TGTGCCAGCAGTCAACTAGCGGGAGGCAATGAGCAGTTCTTC

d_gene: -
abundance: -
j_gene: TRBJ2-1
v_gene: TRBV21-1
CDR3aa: CASSNPGQGINEQFF
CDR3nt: TGTGCCAGCAGCAACCCGGGACAGGGGATCAATGAGCAGTTCTTC

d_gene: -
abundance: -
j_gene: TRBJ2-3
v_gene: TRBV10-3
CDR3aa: CAISEQGPTDTQYF
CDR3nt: TGTGCCATCAGTGAGCAGGGGCCGACAGATACGCAGTATTTT

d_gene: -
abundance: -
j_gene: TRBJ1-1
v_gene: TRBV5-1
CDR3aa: CASSRERETEAFF
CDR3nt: TGCGCCAGCAGTCGAGAACGAGAGACTGAAGCTTTCTTT

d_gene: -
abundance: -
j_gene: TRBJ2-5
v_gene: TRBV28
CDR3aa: CASSLGGRQETQYF
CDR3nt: TGTGCCAGCAGTTTAGGAGGCCGGCAAGAGACCCAGTACTTC